Listed below are T cell receptor beta chains from one sample, sequenced in a study of vaccination effects on CD4 cells after COVID-19. The antigens of these receptors remain unknown. Using immunoSEQ multiplex PCR, the repertoire was profiled, and TCRdb retains in-frame clones only, with some absent. The sample consists of about 46,000 clones, about 70% of them appearing once. This specimen was CD4+ T cells from PBMCs cultured with HCoV-OC43 spike peptides, taken after COVID-19 vaccination. All receptors come from a human donor who received a COVID-19 vaccine. CDR3s include the opening cysteine and the closing phenylalanine or tryptophan. The D gene is left open where the match is weak. Size tells how often a clone was seen (once, few, many) or the class of an expanded clone, and some rows leave it out.

TRBD2 - TRBJ2-3 TRBV3-1/TRBV3-2 CASSQDLAGITDTQYF TGTGCCAGCAGCCAAGACCTAGCGGGGATCACAGATACGCAGTATTTT
TRBD2 - TRBJ2-5 TRBV5-1 CASSSTTSGSGAETQYF TGCGCCAGCAGCTCGACCACTAGCGGGAGCGGAGCAGAGACCCAGTACTTC
- - TRBJ1-6 TRBV19 CASSPGDNPGSPLHF TGTGCCAGTAGCCCGGGAGATAACCCTGGTTCACCCCTCCACTTT
- - TRBJ1-3 TRBV5-4 CASSGSSGNTIYF TGTGCCAGCAGCGGGTCCTCTGGAAACACCATATATTTT
TRBD1 - TRBJ1-5 TRBV30 CAYSSGGKPQHF TGTGCCTATTCCTCAGGGGGGAAGCCCCAGCATTTT
TRBD1 - TRBJ1-4 TRBV2 CASSDRGTDEKLFF TGTGCCAGCAGTGACAGGGGGACGGATGAAAAACTGTTTTTT
- - TRBJ2-5 TRBV5-5 CASSLVPGSRETQYF TGTGCCAGCAGCTTGGTACCAGGGAGTAGAGAGACCCAGTACTTC
TRBD1 - TRBJ1-1 TRBV6-6 CASRDRAQGDTEAFF TGTGCCAGCAGGGACAGGGCGCAAGGGGACACTGAAGCTTTCTTT
TRBD1 - TRBJ2-1 TRBV5-1 CASSSTTGGYHEQFF TGCGCCAGCAGCTCGACGACAGGGGGATATCATGAGCAGTTCTTC
TRBD2 - TRBJ2-1 TRBV24-1 CATSDRSGSSYNEQFF TGTGCCACCAGTGACAGAAGCGGGAGCTCCTACAATGAGCAGTTCTTC
- - TRBJ2-7 TRBV12-3/TRBV12-4 CASSSSYEQYF TGTGCCAGCAGTTCCTCCTACGAGCAGTACTTC
- - TRBJ1-5 TRBV6-4 CASSSQANQPQHF TGTGCCAGCAGCTCACAGGCAAATCAGCCCCAGCATTTT
TRBD2 - TRBJ2-7 TRBV5-1 CASSSGTSGRYHASYEQYF TGCGCCAGCAGCTCCGGGACTAGCGGGAGGTACCACGCATCCTACGAGCAGTACTTC
- - TRBJ2-2 TRBV7-8 CASSLGPGGVGELFF TGTGCCAGCAGCTTAGGCCCCGGAGGAGTCGGGGAGCTGTTTTTT
- few TRBJ1-6 TRBV5-4 CASSFGEGPLHF TGTGCCAGCAGCTTCGGGGAGGGACCCCTCCACTTT
- - TRBJ2-3 TRBV12-3/TRBV12-4 CASSFRQGGTQYF TGTGCCAGCAGTTTCAGACAGGGAGGTACGCAGTATTTT
TRBD1 - TRBJ2-5 TRBV5-1 CASSLTGDRAETQYF TGCGCCAGCAGCTTAACAGGGGACCGCGCAGAGACCCAGTACTTC
- - TRBJ2-7 TRBV9 CASSVGQNSYEQYF TGTGCCAGCAGCGTAGGGCAGAACTCCTACGAGCAGTACTTC
- medium-sized TRBJ1-2 TRBV11-2 CASSLRRANPGYGYTF TGTGCCAGCAGCTTACGCAGGGCCAACCCTGGGTATGGCTACACCTTC
- - TRBJ1-2 TRBV6-1 CASSEGAGDGYTF TGTGCCAGCAGTGAGGGGGCAGGGGATGGCTACACCTTC
TRBD1 - TRBJ1-2 TRBV3-1/TRBV3-2 CASSAGTDALGYTF TGTGCCAGCAGTGCCGGGACAGATGCTTTGGGCTACACCTTC
- - TRBJ2-3 TRBV12-3/TRBV12-4 CASSLAGSDTQYF TGTGCCAGCAGTTTAGCGGGGAGCGATACGCAGTATTTT